These T cell receptor beta chains were read from a single sample in a study of Ad26.COV2.S vaccination and SARS-CoV-2 variants. Method: immunoSEQ multiplex PCR; TCRdb's copy keeps in-frame clones and lacks some. The repertoire holds more than 250,000 clones, with 80% to 90% as singletons. This material consisted of peripheral blood, taken in a trial of Ad26.COV2.S vaccine versus placebo. The receptor set was obtained from a person between 18 and 65 years old who received the Ad26.COV2.S COVID-19 vaccine or a placebo. Each CDR3 is given with its conserved first and last residue. The D gene is left open where the match is weak. A row's size may be missing; if present it is once, few, many or a size class.

v_gene	j_gene	d_gene	abundance	CDR3aa	CDR3nt
TRBV2	TRBJ2-7	-	-	CASSLGVSEQYF	TGTGCCAGCAGTTTAGGGGTGAGCGAGCAGTACTTC
TRBV7-3	TRBJ2-5	-	-	CASSLRGSETQYF	TGTGCCAGCAGCTTACGAGGGTCCGAGACCCAGTACTTC
TRBV5-1	TRBJ2-1	TRBD2	-	CASKSGTSGAFSYNEQFF	TGCGCCAGCAAATCGGGGACTAGCGGGGCCTTCTCCTACAATGAGCAGTTCTTC
TRBV30	TRBJ1-5	TRBD1	-	CAWSRPGTGFGQPQHF	TGTGCCTGGAGCCGTCCCGGGACAGGGTTCGGCCAGCCCCAGCATTTT
TRBV20-1	TRBJ2-2	-	-	CSARNTGELFF	TGCAGTGCTAGAAACACCGGGGAGCTGTTTTTT
TRBV30	TRBJ1-1	-	few	CAWSGQYTEAFF	TGTGCCTGGAGTGGACAATACACTGAAGCTTTCTTT
TRBV29-1	TRBJ1-3	TRBD1	-	CSVAGGTGNTIYF	TGCAGCGTCGCAGGGGGCACTGGAAACACCATATATTTT
TRBV2	TRBJ1-1	-	many	CASSEGGAIGAGEAFF	TGTGCCAGCAGTGAAGGAGGGGCCATCGGGGCGGGCGAAGCTTTCTTT
TRBV6-6	TRBJ2-1	TRBD2	-	CASSRNPAGGGEDEQFF	TGTGCCAGCAGCCGAAACCCCGCTGGCGGGGGGGAGGATGAGCAGTTCTTC
TRBV12-3/TRBV12-4	TRBJ1-1	TRBD1	-	CASSPDRATEAFF	TGTGCCAGCAGCCCTGACAGGGCCACTGAAGCTTTCTTT
TRBV19	TRBJ1-5	-	-	CASSIDLYSNQPQHF	TGTGCCAGTAGTATAGATCTGTATAGCAATCAGCCCCAGCATTTT
TRBV15	TRBJ2-1	-	few	CAFSGGVYNEQFF	TGTGCCTTCTCCGGCGGGGTCTACAATGAGCAGTTCTTC
TRBV30	TRBJ1-6	-	-	CAWSGQYNSPLHF	TGTGCCTGGAGCGGACAGTATAATTCACCCCTCCACTTT
TRBV7-2	TRBJ2-5	TRBD2	-	CASSLASTSGGQETQYF	TGTGCCAGCAGCTTAGCGAGCACTAGCGGGGGACAAGAGACCCAGTACTTC
TRBV18	TRBJ1-2	-	-	CASSPPSAGNSRGYTF	TGTGCCAGCTCACCACCAAGCGCAGGGAACTCGAGAGGCTACACCTTC
TRBV7-2	TRBJ2-4	-	-	CASSYRVGAKNIQYF	TGTGCCAGCAGCTACAGGGTTGGGGCCAAAAACATTCAGTACTTC
TRBV7-2	TRBJ2-2	-	-	CASSRLGVLFF	TGTGCCAGCAGCCGCCTCGGCGTGCTGTTTTTT
TRBV9	TRBJ1-2	TRBD1	-	CASSSGQGPYGYTF	TGTGCCAGCAGCTCAGGACAGGGACCTTATGGCTACACCTTC
TRBV6-6	TRBJ1-1	TRBD1	-	CASNSGAGGNTEAFF	TGTGCCAGCAATTCGGGGGCAGGGGGGAACACTGAAGCTTTCTTT
TRBV10-1	TRBJ1-2	TRBD1	-	CASSPQGASGYTF	TGCGCCAGCAGTCCGCAGGGGGCCTCTGGCTACACCTTC
TRBV7-9	TRBJ1-1	-	-	CASSRQQGNTEAFF	TGTGCCAGCAGCAGACAACAGGGGAACACTGAAGCTTTCTTT
TRBV5-1	TRBJ2-5	TRBD2	-	CASTSGGAPETQYF	TGCGCCAGCACTAGCGGGGGGGCTCCAGAGACCCAGTACTTC
TRBV7-9	TRBJ2-2	-	once	CASSLYGYYAGELFF	TGTGCCAGCAGCTTATACGGGTATTATGCCGGGGAGCTGTTTTTT
TRBV5-1	TRBJ1-1	TRBD1	-	CASLVFPGQGIAAFF	TGCGCCAGCTTAGTTTTTCCGGGACAGGGGATTGCAGCTTTCTTT
TRBV2	TRBJ2-3	-	-	CASSDQRSTDTQYF	TGTGCCAGCAGTGATCAGCGGAGCACAGATACGCAGTATTTT
TRBV12-3/TRBV12-4	TRBJ2-5	TRBD2	-	CASSAGVQETQYF	TGTGCCAGCAGCGCGGGGGTACAAGAGACCCAGTACTTC
TRBV9	TRBJ2-3	-	few	CASSVGGTDTQYF	TGTGCCAGCAGCGTAGGGGGCACAGATACGCAGTATTTT
TRBV6-5	TRBJ1-2	TRBD1	-	CASSKTQGFGYTF	TGTGCCAGCAGTAAAACACAGGGGTTTGGCTACACCTTC
TRBV10-3	TRBJ1-2	-	-	CAIRLSDRSYGYTF	TGTGCCATCAGACTCTCGGACAGATCCTATGGCTACACCTTC
TRBV6-5	TRBJ2-7	-	once	CASTVRGYEQYF	TGTGCCAGCACGGTGAGGGGTTACGAGCAGTACTTC
TRBV30	TRBJ1-3	-	-	CAWSVRLGPVSGNTIYF	TGTGCCTGGAGTGTAAGGCTTGGCCCTGTGTCTGGAAACACCATATATTTT
TRBV9	TRBJ1-1	-	few	CASSTREGAGAFF	TGTGCCAGCAGCACGAGGGAGGGTGCGGGGGCTTTCTTT
TRBV3-1/TRBV3-2	TRBJ2-3	-	-	CASSQGSGNTDTQYF	TGTGCCAGCAGCCAAGGCTCGGGGAACACAGATACGCAGTATTTT
TRBV5-8	TRBJ2-1	TRBD1	-	CASSLWRQGKTPFDGNEQFF	TGTGCCAGCAGCTTATGGAGACAGGGAAAAACCCCTTTCGACGGGAATGAGCAGTTCTTC
TRBV5-1	TRBJ1-2	-	-	CASSPNGGYYTF	TGCGCCAGCAGCCCAAACGGGGGGTACTACACCTTC
TRBV21-1	TRBJ1-5	-	-	CASATAPRPPPNRNQPQHF	TGTGCCAGCGCGACAGCTCCACGACCACCCCCAAATCGCAATCAGCCCCAGCATTTT
TRBV19	TRBJ2-7	-	-	CASSIESRLGEQYF	TGTGCCAGTAGCATCGAGTCTAGGCTTGGCGAGCAGTACTTC
TRBV11-2	TRBJ1-2	-	-	CASSLVFRGAPSNYGYTF	TGTGCCAGCAGCTTAGTCTTCCGGGGCGCACCCTCTAACTATGGCTACACCTTC
TRBV5-4	TRBJ1-1	-	-	CASSFRTVNTEAFF	TGTGCCAGCAGCTTCCGGACAGTGAACACTGAAGCTTTCTTT
TRBV10-3	TRBJ1-2	TRBD1	-	CAISESRTGGLRGYTF	TGTGCCATCAGTGAGTCGCGGACAGGGGGTCTTAGGGGCTACACCTTC
TRBV19	TRBJ2-1	-	-	CASRQEVSSYNEQFF	TGTGCCAGTAGGCAGGAGGTGAGCTCCTACAATGAGCAGTTCTTC
TRBV6-1	TRBJ2-7	TRBD1	-	CASSAGQGAVYYEQYF	TGTGCCAGCAGTGCGGGACAGGGGGCGGTATACTACGAGCAGTACTTC
TRBV7-9	TRBJ1-2	-	-	CASSLDPSYGYTF	TGTGCCAGCAGCTTAGACCCGAGCTATGGCTACACCTTC
TRBV5-1	TRBJ1-4	-	-	CASGLGVGEKLFF	TGCGCCAGCGGTCTCGGGGTAGGAGAAAAACTGTTTTTT
TRBV3-1/TRBV3-2	TRBJ2-1	TRBD2	-	CASSQQKLAGGPVNDYNEQFF	TGTGCCAGCAGCCAACAAAAATTAGCGGGGGGGCCGGTCAACGACTACAATGAGCAGTTCTTC
TRBV7-2	TRBJ1-5	-	-	CASSLDKDQPQHF	TGTGCCAGCAGCTTAGATAAGGATCAGCCCCAGCATTTT
TRBV7-9	TRBJ1-1	-	-	CASSLALNTEAFF	TGTGCCAGCAGCTTAGCCCTAAACACTGAAGCTTTCTTT
TRBV6-2/TRBV6-3	TRBJ2-4	-	-	CASSHSGVEYF	TGTGCCAGCAGTCACTCCGGGGTGGAGTACTTC
TRBV7-8	TRBJ1-2	-	-	CASSFTSAPSGYTF	TGTGCCAGCAGCTTCACGTCGGCACCTAGTGGCTACACCTTC
TRBV5-1	TRBJ1-1	-	few	CASSLPLGDTDSGTEAFF	TGCGCCAGCAGCCTCCCCCTAGGGGACACTGATTCGGGCACTGAAGCTTTCTTT